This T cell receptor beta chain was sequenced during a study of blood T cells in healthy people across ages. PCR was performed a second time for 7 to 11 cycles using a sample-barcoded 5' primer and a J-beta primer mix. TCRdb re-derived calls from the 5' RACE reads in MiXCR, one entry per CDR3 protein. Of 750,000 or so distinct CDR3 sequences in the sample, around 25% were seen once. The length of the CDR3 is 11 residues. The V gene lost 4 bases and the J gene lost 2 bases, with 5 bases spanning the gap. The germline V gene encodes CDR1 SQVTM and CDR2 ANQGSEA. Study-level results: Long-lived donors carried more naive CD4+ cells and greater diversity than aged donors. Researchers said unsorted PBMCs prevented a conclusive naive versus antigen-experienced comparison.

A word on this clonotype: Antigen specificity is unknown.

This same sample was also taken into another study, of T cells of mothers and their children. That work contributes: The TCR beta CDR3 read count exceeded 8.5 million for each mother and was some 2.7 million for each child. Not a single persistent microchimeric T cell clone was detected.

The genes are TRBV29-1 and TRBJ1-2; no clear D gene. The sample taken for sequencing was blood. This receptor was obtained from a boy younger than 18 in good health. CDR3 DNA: TGCAGCGTTGTGGAAAACTATGGCTACACCTTC. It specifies CSVVENYGYTF.